The 7 T cell receptor beta chains in this list originate from one sample, sequenced in a study of regulatory and conventional T cells in RAG deficiency. Only in-frame clones appear in the TCRdb table, and some are missing; sequencing was by immunoSEQ multiplex PCR. This table holds tens of thousands of clones, around nine tenths found once. Blood CD4+ CD25-high CD127-low regulatory T cells supplied the genomic DNA template. These data also featured in a second study, about regulatory T cells. According to that study: Amplification used 52 TRBV primers and 13 TRBJ primers.

Input material: Tregs sorted from blood. Receptors originate from a human donor in good health.

V gene TRBV7-3 combines with J gene TRBJ1-3; tentative D call: TRBD1 (6 bases). This CDR3 region has 15 residues. Germline CDR1 is SGHTA and CDR2 is FQGTGA. The germline V and J ends were trimmed by 5 bases and 4 bases, with 15 bases remaining between them. CDR3 bases: TGTGCCAGCAGCGCCCGGACGGGGGCCGGAAACACCATATATTTT. Translated, it gives CASSARTGAGNTIYF.

Only one count was recorded for this clone. The chain joins TRBV18 to TRBJ2-7, with TRBD1 as a possible D gene (7 bases). The CDR3 runs to 19 residues. The ends were cut back, 1 base at V and 2 bases at J, with 24 bases in the middle. The germline CDR1 and CDR2 sequences are KGHSH and LQKENI. The CDR3 bases are TGTGCCAGCTCACCACTCACCTCTTCAGGGGGGACGGCGACCTACGAGCAGTACTTC. Protein sequence: CASSPLTSSGGTATYEQYF.

The V and J genes are TRBV6-5 and TRBJ2-7, with 8 bases lining up with TRBD1. The CDR3 consists of 15 residues. The J segment lost 4 bases and the V segment lost 5 bases, leaving 10 bases of the junction unmatched. Germline V gene lookup returns CDR1 MNHEY and CDR2 SVGAGI. DNA of the CDR3: TGTGCCAGCAGTGCCGGACAGGGAAACTATTACGAGCAGTACTTC. The encoded protein is CASSAGQGNYYEQYF.

The rearrangement links TRBV7-9 to TRBJ1-1; weak D call: TRBD1 (6 bases). The germline V gene has CDR1 SEHNR and CDR2 FQNEAQ (reference sequence). The CDR3 covers 16 residues. Trimming stripped 4 bases from V and 0 bases from J, with 15 bases between. The CDR3 region has the DNA TGTGCCAGCAGCTACAGGGTCGGCACAGTGAACACTGAAGCTTTCTTT. Encoded protein: CASSYRVGTVNTEAFF. The whole variable domain, remainder taken from reference TRBV7-9 and TRBJ1-1, is DTGVSQNPRHKITKRGQNVTFRCDPISEHNRLYWYRQTLGQGPEFLTYFQNEAQLEKSRLLSDRFSAERPKGSFSTLEIQRTEQGDSAMYLCASSYRVGTVNTEAFFGQGTRLTVV.

The chain is built from TRBV30 and TRBJ1-5, with 9 bases fitting TRBD1. CDR3 size: 13 residues. The germline CDR1 and CDR2 sequences are GTSNPN and SVGIG (reference sequence). With 2 bases clipped from V and 7 bases from J, the junction kept 3 bases outside the gene matches. As DNA, the CDR3 is TGTGCCTGGAGTAACAGGGGGCGGCAGCCCCAGCATTTT. Amino acid sequence: CAWSNRGRQPQHF.

The genes are TRBV19 and TRBJ2-1; 14 nucleotides agree with TRBD2. Germline CDR1 reads LNHDA; CDR2 reads SQIVND (reference sequence). The CDR3 sequence is 13 residues long. Trimming cost V 4 bases and J 15 bases; bases outside gene matches: 5. The CDR3 nucleotides are TGTGCCAGTAGTACCCGACTAGCGGGGGGGATGTTCTTC. This gives the protein CASSTRLAGGMFF.

V and J are TRBV19 and TRBJ2-6; TRBD1 agrees at 8 bases. J gave up 2 bases and V 3 bases, and 9 bases lay outside the gene matches. Germline-derived CDR1 and CDR2 are LNHDA and SQIVND (reference sequence). The CDR3 runs to 18 residues. CDR3 nucleotides: TGTGCCAGTAGTATTGCAGGGGGCGCAATCCCTGGGGCCAACGTCCTGACTTTC. Amino acids: CASSIAGGAIPGANVLTF.